The 15 T cell receptor beta chains below all came from one sample that was sequenced in a study of T cells expressing NK-cell markers. Following a re-call of the 5' RACE reads, TCRdb has one entry per CDR3 protein and lacks DNA. In total, the table holds about 550,000 distinct CDR3 sequences. Sequencing was done on a sample of blood T cells: a sorted CD56 or NKG2C T cell subset, CD4+ or CD8+ T cells, or bulk PBMC T cells (not recorded which). These receptors all come from a man aged 18-30 years in good health.

The rearrangement uses TRBV12-3 or TRBV12-4 and TRBJ1-3; TCRdb calls TRBD1, which cannot be checked without DNA. CDR3 size: 17 residues. The CDR3 protein is CASSPQKGRVKRNTIYF.

The gene calls are TRBV11-2 and TRBJ2-1; the TRBD2 assignment by TCRdb is unverifiable without DNA. CDR1 is SGHAT, CDR2 FQNNGV, per germline. This CDR3 is built from 15 residues. The CDR3 protein is CASSTLAVPGNEQFF. Together with reference TRBV11-2 and TRBJ2-1, the CDR3 gives the full variable domain: EAGVAQSPRYKIIEKRQSVAFWCNPISGHATLYWYQQILGQGPKLLIQFQNNGVVDDSQLPKDRFSAERLKGVDSTLKIQPAKLEDSAVYLCASSTLAVPGNEQFFGPGTRLTVL.

This chain uses TRBV12-3 or TRBV12-4 with TRBJ2-1; TCRdb picks TRBD1, but there is no DNA to check that call. There are 12 residues in the CDR3. This CDR3 is CATSMGVNEQFF.

The rearrangement uses TRBV29-1 and TRBJ2-1; TCRdb names TRBD2, which stays unverified in the absence of DNA. CDR3 length: 16 amino acids. Germline CDR1 reads SQVTM; CDR2 reads ANQGSEA. The CDR3 reads CSVGLAGGPSYNEQFF.

The chain has TRBV7-2 and TRBJ2-5; TCRdb indicates TRBD1, and absent DNA this call remains unverified. This CDR3 is built from 15 residues. Germline V gene lookup returns CDR1 SGHTA and CDR2 FQGNSA. The CDR3 sequence is CASSSYRGLQETQYF.

This chain connects TRBV10-3 to TRBJ2-5; TCRdb proposes TRBD1, but this gene call is untestable without DNA. Germline V CDR1 and CDR2: ENHRY, SYGVKD. The CDR3 extends over 14 amino acids. The chain's CDR3 is CAARDRGLQETQYF.

V usage is TRBV6-5 and J usage is TRBJ2-1; lacking DNA, the TRBD2 call made by TCRdb goes unchecked. CDR1 is MNHEY and CDR2 is SVGAGI in the germline V gene. The CDR3 loop spans 16 amino acids. CDR3 protein: CASSRGTSGRAGEQFF.

V and J are TRBV20-1 and TRBJ2-2; lacking DNA, the TRBD1 call made by TCRdb goes unchecked. CDR1 and CDR2 (germline): DFQATT, SNEGSKA (reference sequence). CDR3 length equals 16 residues. The CDR3 reads CSARGFGTGKAGELFF.

The genes are TRBV5-5 and TRBJ2-3; there is no DNA to check the TCRdb D call of TRBD2. From germline, CDR1 is SGHKS and CDR2 YYEKEE (reference sequence). CDR3 length: 16 amino acids. The CDR3 loop reads CASSFLAGGFTDTQYF.

The chain couples TRBV10-3 to TRBJ2-7; the D call of TRBD1 rests on TCRdb alone, since no DNA is present to check it. The CDR3 loop spans 15 amino acids. CDR1 ENHRY and CDR2 SYGVKD come from the germline V gene. This chain's CDR3 is CAISPDSALSYEQYF.

This chain joins TRBV14 and TRBJ1-1. Germline CDR1 SGHDN, CDR2 FVKESK. CDR3 length: 16 residues. The CDR3 sequence: CASSPEVGGSNTEAFF.

This chain uses TRBV4-1 with TRBJ2-1; the D call of TRBD1 rests on TCRdb alone, since no DNA is present to check it. From germline, CDR1 is MGHRA and CDR2 YSYEKL. This CDR3 is 19 amino acids long. The CDR3 here is CASSQEASLVFSGNNEQFF.

CDR3 in amino acids: CASSWGQPQTAGANVLTF. This chain uses TRBV5-1 with TRBJ2-6; the TCRdb D gene call, TRBD1, has no DNA to confirm it. The CDR3 loop spans 18 amino acids. Germline-derived CDR1 and CDR2 are SGHRS and YFSETQ.

The genes are TRBV4-1 and TRBJ2-1; the D call of TRBD2 rests on TCRdb alone, since no DNA is present to check it. CDR1 and CDR2 (germline): MGHRA, YSYEKL. This CDR3 contains 17 residues. CDR3 protein: CASSQPSGTSGSNEQFF.

This chain uses TRBV11-2 with TRBJ2-5; TCRdb lists TRBD2, though no DNA is available to test this call. From germline, CDR1 is SGHAT and CDR2 FQNNGV. The length of the CDR3 is 15 residues. The CDR3 spells CASSLDLAFRETQYF.